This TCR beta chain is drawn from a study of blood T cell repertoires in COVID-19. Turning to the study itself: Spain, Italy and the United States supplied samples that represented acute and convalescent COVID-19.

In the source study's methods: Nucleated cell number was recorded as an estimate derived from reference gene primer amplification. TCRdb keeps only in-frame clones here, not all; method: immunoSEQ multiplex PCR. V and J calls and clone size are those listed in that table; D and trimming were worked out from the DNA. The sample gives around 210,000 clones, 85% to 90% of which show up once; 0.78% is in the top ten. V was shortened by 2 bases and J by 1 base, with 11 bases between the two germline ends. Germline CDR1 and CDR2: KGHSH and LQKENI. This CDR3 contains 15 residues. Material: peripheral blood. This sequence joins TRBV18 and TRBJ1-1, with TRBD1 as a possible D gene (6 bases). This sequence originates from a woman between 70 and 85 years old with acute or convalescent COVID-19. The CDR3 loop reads CASSPEGTRNTEAFF. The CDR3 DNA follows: TGTGCCAGCTCACCAGAGGGGACAAGGAACACTGAAGCTTTCTTT.